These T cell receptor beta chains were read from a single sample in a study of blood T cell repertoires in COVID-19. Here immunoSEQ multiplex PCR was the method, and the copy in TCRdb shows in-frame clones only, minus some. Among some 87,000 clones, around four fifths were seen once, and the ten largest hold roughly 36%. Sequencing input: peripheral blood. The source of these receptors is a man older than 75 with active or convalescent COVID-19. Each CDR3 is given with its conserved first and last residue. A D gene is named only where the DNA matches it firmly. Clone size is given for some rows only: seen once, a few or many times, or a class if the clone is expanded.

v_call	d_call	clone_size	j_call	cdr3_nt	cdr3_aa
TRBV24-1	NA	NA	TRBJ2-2	TGTGCCACCTGCCCGGCACGTCCACGGGACACCGGGGAGCTGTTTTTT	CATCPARPRDTGELFF
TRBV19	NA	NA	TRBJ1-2	TGTGCCAGTAGTATAGAGAGGGGGAACTATGGCTACACCTTC	CASSIERGNYGYTF
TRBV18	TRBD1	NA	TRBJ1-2	TGTGCCAGCTCATCGGGACAGGGCCTCTATGGCTACACCTTC	CASSSGQGLYGYTF
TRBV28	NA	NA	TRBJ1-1	TGTGCCAGTGGGGGGGCCAGCTACACTGAAGCTTTCTTT	CASGGASYTEAFF
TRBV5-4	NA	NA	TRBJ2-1	TGTGCCAGCAGCCCGAATCAGGGCGGCAATGAGCAGTTCTTC	CASSPNQGGNEQFF
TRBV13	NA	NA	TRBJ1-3	TGTGCCAGCGGACTTCTCTCTGGAAACACCATATATTTT	CASGLLSGNTIYF
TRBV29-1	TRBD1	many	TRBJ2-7	TGCAGCGTTGTCCTACCTGCGGCCCTGGGACAGACTTCTTACGAGCAGTACTTC	CSVVLPAALGQTSYEQYF
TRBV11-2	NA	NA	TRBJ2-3	TGTGCCAGCAGCTTAGAGAACTTCCCGCCGCAGTATTTT	CASSLENFPPQYF
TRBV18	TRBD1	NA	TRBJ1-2	TGTGCCAGCTCGCAAAAGCTGGGACAGGGTAATAACTATGGCTACACCTTC	CASSQKLGQGNNYGYTF
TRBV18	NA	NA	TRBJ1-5	TGTGCCAGCTCCTCAGGGAACCAGCCCCAGCATTTT	CASSSGNQPQHF
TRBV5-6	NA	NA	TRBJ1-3	TGTGCCAGCAGCCCCCCCGCTGGAAACACCATATATTTT	CASSPPAGNTIYF
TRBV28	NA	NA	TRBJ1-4	TGTGCCAGCGGGGCGGGGGCAACTAATGAAAAACTGTTTTTT	CASGAGATNEKLFF
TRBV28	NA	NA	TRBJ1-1	TGTGCCAGCAGCCCCTTGGGGACACAGAACACTGAAGCTTTCTTT	CASSPLGTQNTEAFF
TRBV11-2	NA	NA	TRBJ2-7	TGTGCCAGCAGCTTGACGGGATGGGGCGAGCAGTACTTC	CASSLTGWGEQYF
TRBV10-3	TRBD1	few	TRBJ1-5	TGTGCCATCAGTGAAGGACAGGGCCCACATCAGCCCCAGCATTTT	CAISEGQGPHQPQHF
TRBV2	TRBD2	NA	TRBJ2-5	TGTGCCAGCAGTGATCAACTAGCGCCAGAGACCCAGTACTTC	CASSDQLAPETQYF
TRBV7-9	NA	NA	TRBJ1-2	TGTGCCAGCAGCTTAAACGGGAACTATGGCTACACCTTC	CASSLNGNYGYTF
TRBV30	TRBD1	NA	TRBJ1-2	TGTGCCTGGAGAACGACAGGGGGTAACTATGGCTACACCTTC	CAWRTTGGNYGYTF
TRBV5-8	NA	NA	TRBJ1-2	TGTGCCAGCAGGCTCGGGACAATTCCCCTACATAACTATGGCTACACCTTC	CASRLGTIPLHNYGYTF
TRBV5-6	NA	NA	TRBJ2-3	TGTGCCAGCAGCTTTCAGGGCACAGATACGCAGTATTTT	CASSFQGTDTQYF
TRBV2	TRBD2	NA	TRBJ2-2	TGTGCCAGCAGCGTTAGCGGGAGGCCCGGGGAGCTGTTTTTT	CASSVSGRPGELFF
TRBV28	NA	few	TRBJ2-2	TGTGCCAGCGAGACAGAGGGAGGAGACACCGGGGAGCTGTTTTTT	CASETEGGDTGELFF
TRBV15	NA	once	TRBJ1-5	TGTGCCACCAGCAGAGATGTTGGGACAAGAAACGATCAGCCCCAGCATTTT	CATSRDVGTRNDQPQHF
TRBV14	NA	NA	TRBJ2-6	TGTGCCAGCAGCCCCAGGGGCGCGTTCCCTGGGGCCAACGTCCTGACTTTC	CASSPRGAFPGANVLTF
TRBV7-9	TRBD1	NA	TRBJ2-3	TGTGCCAGCAGCTTAGGGGCAGGGGGTCCTGCCGATACGCAGTATTTT	CASSLGAGGPADTQYF
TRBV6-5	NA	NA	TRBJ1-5	TGTGCCACCCAGGGTGAGGGCAATCAGCCCCAGCATTTT	CATQGEGNQPQHF
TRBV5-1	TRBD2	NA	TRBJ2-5	TGCGCCAGCAGTGGGACCGGGGGGGAGACCCAGTACTTC	CASSGTGGETQYF
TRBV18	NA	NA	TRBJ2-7	TGTGCCAGCTCGCCGGGGTCAGGGGCCTACGAGCAGTACTTC	CASSPGSGAYEQYF
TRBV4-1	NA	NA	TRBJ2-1	TGCGCCAGCAGCGGAGGTGAGATTCCTCGGACTGGATACAATGAGCAGTTCTTC	CASSGGEIPRTGYNEQFF
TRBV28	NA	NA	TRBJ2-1	TGTGCCAGCAGCAAAGGAGGGGCGGGATCATACAATGAGCAGTTCTTC	CASSKGGAGSYNEQFF
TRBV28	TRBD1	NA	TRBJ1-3	TGTGCCAGCCGGACAGGGCTCTCTGGAAACACCATATATTTT	CASRTGLSGNTIYF
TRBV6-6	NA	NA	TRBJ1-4	TGTGCCAGCAGTTACTCGGGGGAGTCGGGGGGTGAAAAACTGTTTTTT	CASSYSGESGGEKLFF
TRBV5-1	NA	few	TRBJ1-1	TGCGCCAGCAGCGCAGATCCGGGGACACCGAACACTGAAGCTTTCTTT	CASSADPGTPNTEAFF
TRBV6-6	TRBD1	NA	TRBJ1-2	TGTGCCAGCTCTCCGGGGACAGGGTTTGGCTACACCTTC	CASSPGTGFGYTF
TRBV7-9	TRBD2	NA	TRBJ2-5	TGTGCCAGCACCCCCGGGACTAGCGGGGGGGCGAGGGAGACCCAGTACTTC	CASTPGTSGGARETQYF
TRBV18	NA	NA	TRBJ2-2	TGTGCCAGCTCACCCGGGACTGCCGGGGAGCTGTTTTTT	CASSPGTAGELFF
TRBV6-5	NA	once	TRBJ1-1	TGTGCCAGCAGTTCGCTCATGGGGAGTAATGAAGCTTTCTTT	CASSSLMGSNEAFF
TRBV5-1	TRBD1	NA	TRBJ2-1	TGCGCCAGCAGCCCGTCGCGACAGGGACGCAATGAGCAGTTCTTC	CASSPSRQGRNEQFF
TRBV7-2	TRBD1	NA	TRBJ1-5	TGTGCCAGCAGCTTAAGGGGGCGGCAGCCCCAGCATTTT	CASSLRGRQPQHF
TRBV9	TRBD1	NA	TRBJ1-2	TGTGCCAGCAGCGGCAGCGGGGGACAGGGGGTTAACTATGGCTACACCTTC	CASSGSGGQGVNYGYTF
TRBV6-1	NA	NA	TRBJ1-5	TGTGCCAGCAGTGAGCGGCCTGGAAATCAGCCCCAGCATTTT	CASSERPGNQPQHF
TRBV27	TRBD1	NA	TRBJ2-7	TGTGCCAGCCGCTATACAGGACAGGGCCCCTACGAGCAGTACTTC	CASRYTGQGPYEQYF
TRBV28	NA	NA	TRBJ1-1	TGTGCCAGCACAGAGAACACTGAAGCTTTCTTT	CASTENTEAFF
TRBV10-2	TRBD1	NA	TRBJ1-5	TGCGCCAGCAGTGAGGGGAACAGGGGGGATCAGCCCCAGCATTTT	CASSEGNRGDQPQHF
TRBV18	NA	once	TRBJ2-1	TGTGCCAGCGCCCCGGGCTACAATGAGCAGTTCTTC	CASAPGYNEQFF
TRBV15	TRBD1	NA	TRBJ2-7	TGTGCCACCAGCAGAGATGGGGACAGGCGCGCCTACGAGCAGTACTTC	CATSRDGDRRAYEQYF
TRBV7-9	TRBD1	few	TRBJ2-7	TGTGCCAGCAGCTGGGCTAGACTGGACAGGGGGCCCTACGAGCAGTACTTC	CASSWARLDRGPYEQYF
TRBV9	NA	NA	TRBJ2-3	TGTGCCAGCAGCGCCTACGGCACAGATACGCAGTATTTT	CASSAYGTDTQYF
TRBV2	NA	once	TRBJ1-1	TGTGCCAGCACCGGAGGAGGGACTGAAGCTTTCTTT	CASTGGGTEAFF